The next 6 T cell receptor beta chains were all read from a single sample in a study of regulatory and conventional T cells in RAG deficiency. Sequenced by immunoSEQ multiplex PCR; TCRdb stores in-frame clones only, minus some. The table shows 20,000 to 25,000 clones, with 95% to 97% occurring only once. Conventional CD4+ T cells were sorted from blood as CD25-low CD127-high cells. These data are also associated with another study on regulatory T cells. From that paper: Amplification used 52 TRBV primers and 13 TRBJ primers.

Source material: CD25- CD4+ T cells sorted from blood. The receptors stem from a human donor in good health.

The V gene is TRBV5-8, the J gene TRBJ1-2; TRBD1 is a possible D gene (5 bases). Trimming removed 0 bases at V and 3 bases at J, with 9 bases between. This CDR3 spans 14 amino acids. Germline CDR1 is SGHTS and CDR2 is YDEGEE. DNA of the CDR3: TGTGCCAGCAGCTTGGGGGGCGCTTACTATGGCTACACCTTC. Amino acid sequence: CASSLGGAYYGYTF.

The genes are TRBV4-1 and TRBJ1-1, with TRBD1 as a possible D gene (6 bases). The V gene's germline CDR1 is MGHRA and CDR2 YSYEKL. The CDR3 loop spans 15 amino acids. With 5 bases removed from V and 6 bases from J, the gap between germline ends came to 19 bases. The CDR3 bases are TGCGCCAGCAGCACTCTACAGGGTACTGGGGCTGAAGCTTTCTTT. As protein: CASSTLQGTGAEAFF.

This clone occurred a few times. This chain links TRBV6-5 with TRBJ2-7; D gene ambiguous. This CDR3 region has 13 residues. Trimming cost V 6 bases and J 0 bases, with 9 bases left between them. CDR1 and CDR2 from the germline V gene are MNHEY and SVGAGI. The CDR3 sequence: CASSRHTSYEQYF. The CDR3 DNA sequence: TGTGCCAGCAGCCGCCACACCTCCTACGAGCAGTACTTC.

The chain combines TRBV10-3 with TRBJ1-2; 10 bases match TRBD1. After removal of 3 bases from V and 0 bases from J, the junction contained 10 bases not matched to a gene. This CDR3 contains 18 residues. Looked up from germline, CDR1 is ENHRY and CDR2 is SYGVKD. CDR3 in amino acids: CAISDYTRDRGTNYGYTF. In nucleotides, the CDR3 is TGTGCCATCAGTGACTATACCCGGGACAGGGGAACTAACTATGGCTACACCTTC.

The V gene is TRBV7-2, the J gene TRBJ1-3, with 8 bases matching TRBD1. After removal of 2 bases from V and 2 bases from J, the junction contained 8 bases not matched to a gene. The CDR3 has 17 residues. The germline V gene encodes CDR1 SGHTA and CDR2 FQGNSA. Here the CDR3 DNA reads TGTGCCAGCAGCTTACGGCAGGGGGCTTTAACTGGAAACACCATATATTTT. Protein: CASSLRQGALTGNTIYF.

This chain uses TRBV9 with TRBJ2-3, with 8 bases identical to TRBD2. Germline loops: CDR1 SGDLS, CDR2 YYNGEE. The CDR3 length is 16 residues. The J segment lost 1 base and the V segment lost 4 bases, leaving 8 bases of the junction unmatched. The CDR3 nucleotides are TGTGCCAGCAGCCCCCCGGGACTAGTCGGCACAGATACGCAGTATTTT. It codes for CASSPPGLVGTDTQYF. Complete variable domain (other parts from reference TRBV9 and TRBJ2-3): DSGVTQTPKHLITATGQRVTLRCSPRSGDLSVYWYQQSLDQGLQFLIQYYNGEERAKGNILERFSAQQFPDLHSELNLSSLELGDSALYFCASSPPGLVGTDTQYFGPGTRLTVL.